Following are 21 T cell receptor beta chains from one sample sequenced in a study of tumor and adjacent non-tumor tissue in lung cancer. The template was RNA from unsorted bulk tissue. More than 3 cm separated this lung sample from the edge of the tumor. A modified ARM-PCR protocol with three rounds of nested PCR amplified TCRbeta. TCRdb re-derived calls from the multiplex PCR reads in MiXCR, one entry per CDR3 protein. This table holds 90,000 to 100,000 distinct CDR3 sequences, 80% found once. The sample was distant non-tumor lung tissue. These receptor sequences come from a man aged 55 to 69 with small cell lung cancer.

In the case of this clonotype: The conserved final phenylalanine or tryptophan is absent from the CDR3, which likely points to a read error. CDR3 sequence: CVSSYAGDPETQYL. The CDR3 region has the DNA TGTGTCAGCAGTTACGCCGGAGACCCTGAGACCCAGTACCTC. The chain has TRBV6-2 or TRBV6-3 and TRBJ2-5; D gene unclear. The germline V gene has CDR1 MNHEY and CDR2 SVGEGT. CDR3 size: 14 residues.

The V gene is TRBV6-5, the J gene TRBJ2-5, with D perhaps matching TRBD2 (6 bases). From germline, CDR1 is MNHEY and CDR2 SVGAGI. The CDR3 totals 12 residues. Trimming left V 11 bases short and J 5 bases short, with 15 bases between. The CDR3 sequence: CACNPRGETQYF. DNA of the CDR3: TGTGCCTGCAACCCTCGGGGGGAGACCCAGTACTTC.

This clonotype has just a few counts. The V gene is TRBV30, the J gene TRBJ1-6, with D uncertain. This CDR3 region has 16 residues. Trimming stripped 4 bases from V and 7 bases from J, with 20 bases between. Germline CDR1 is GTSNPN and CDR2 is SVGIG (reference sequence). CDR3 bases: TGTGCCTGGAAACCCGTTCGGGGATTAGAGAATTCACCCCTCCACTTT. Translated: CAWKPVRGLENSPLHF. Using reference TRBV30 and TRBJ1-6 for the parts outside the CDR3, the full variable domain is SQTIHQWPATLVQPVGSPLSLECTVEGTSNPNLYWYRQAAGRGLQLLFYSVGIGQISSEVPQNLSASRPQDRQFILSSKKLLLSDSGFYLCAWKPVRGLENSPLHFGNGTRLTVT.

Remarks on this clonotype: An end of the junction differs from the germline gene, which may be a read error. CDR3 amino acids: CASNQDPEVYEQYF. The CDR3, as DNA: TGTGCCAGCAACCAAGACCCGGAGGTCTATGAGCAGTACTTC. This chain uses TRBV4-2 with TRBJ2-7, with D possibly being TRBD2 (5 bases). The CDR3 covers 14 residues. The germline V gene has CDR1 LGHNA and CDR2 YNFKEQ.

In the case of this clonotype: One junction end disagrees with the germline gene, perhaps due to a read error. The genes are TRBV29-1 and TRBJ2-1; TRBD1 matches at 10 bases. Looked up from germline, CDR1 is SQVTM and CDR2 is ANQGSEA. The CDR3 is 12 residues long. DNA for the CDR3: TGCAGCGGTTACCGGGACAGGGGTGAGCAGCTCTTC. Its translation: CSGYRDRGEQLF.

A single count supports this clonotype. The CDR3 does not close with the conserved phenylalanine or tryptophan, likely indicating a read error. The limits of the CDR3 on the DNA are not certain, so only TCRdb's listed CDR3 is given. The CDR3 sequence is CASSQESFGYELFI. This chain links TRBV4-2 with TRBJ2-1. The CDR3 region is 14 residues in length, termini included. Germline V gives CDR1 LGHNA, CDR2 YNFKEQ.

Turning to this clonotype: The conserved final phenylalanine or tryptophan is absent from the CDR3, which likely points to a read error. The chain has TRBV29-1 and TRBJ2-1; no clear D gene. The V gene's germline CDR1 is SQVTM and CDR2 ANQGSEA. This CDR3 is 13 amino acids long. CDR3 in DNA: TGCGGCGTTGAAAGGTCTCAGGTCAATGAGCAGTTCTCC. It is translated as CGVERSQVNEQFS.

The rearrangement joins TRBV12-3 or TRBV12-4 to TRBJ1-2; the D gene is possibly TRBD1 (6 bases). The CDR3 has 14 residues. Trimming took 5 bases from V and 8 from J, leaving 18 bases between them. As DNA, the CDR3 is TGTGCCAGCAGTGGGGGACACGCTAACAAGGGCTACACCTTC. As protein: CASSGGHANKGYTF.

This clonotype has a handful of counts. The CDR3 DNA sequence: TGTGCCAGCAGTACGCCTGGTACCTTC. Protein product: CASSTPGTF. This chain links TRBV6-1 with TRBJ1-2; no reliable D call. V dropped 5 bases and J dropped 14 bases, with 9 bases sitting between them. The length of the CDR3 is 9 residues. Germline values: CDR1 MNHNS, CDR2 SASEGT.

The rearrangement uses TRBV4-2 and TRBJ1-2, with a tentative D call TRBD1 (5 bases). V was pared by 4 bases and J by 9 bases, with 21 bases between. The germline V gene has CDR1 LGHNA and CDR2 YNFKEQ. This CDR3 region has 15 residues. In DNA form, the CDR3 reads TGTGCCAGCAGCCGAGACCTCGACAGCAATTATTGCTACACCTTC. It specifies CASSRDLDSNYCYTF.

The chain has TRBV11-2 and TRBJ2-7, with 12 positions matching TRBD2. The V gene's germline CDR1 is SGHAT and CDR2 FQNNGV. The CDR3 length is 19 residues. This chain's CDR3 is CTSSFRASGRASRYHEQYV. DNA of the CDR3: TGTACCAGCAGCTTTAGGGCTAGCGGGAGGGCGAGCCGTTACCACGAGCAGTACGTC.

V usage is TRBV29-1 and J usage is TRBJ2-3; 10 nucleotides agree with TRBD2. From germline, CDR1 is SQVTM and CDR2 ANQGSEA. This CDR3 has 16 amino acids. The ends lost 3 bases at V and 2 bases at J; junction bases unmatched: 8. The CDR3 sequence is CSVEGLAGGVTDTQYF. The CDR3 nucleotides are TGCAGCGTTGAGGGATTAGCGGGAGGTGTCACAGATACGCAGTATTTT.

On this clonotype itself: This is likely a read error, given that the CDR3 carries no conserved phenylalanine or tryptophan at its end. The V call is TRBV6-2 or TRBV6-3, the J call TRBJ2-1; no clear D. The length of the CDR3 is 13 residues. Germline V gene data show CDR1 as MNHEY and CDR2 as SVGEGT. DNA for the CDR3: TGTGCCAACAGTACCGATCCTAACAATGAGCAGTTCTTA. Translating gives CANSTDPNNEQFL.

This clonotype was detected once. One junction end does not reproduce the germline sequence, and a read error may be involved. V and J are TRBV20-1 and TRBJ2-3; D call uncertain. The germline V gene encodes CDR1 DFQATT and CDR2 SNEGSKA (reference sequence). The CDR3 spans 13 residues. DNA of the CDR3: TGTAGTGCTAGGAAGGGTGGCACAGATACGCAGTATTTT. It encodes CSARKGGTDTQYF.

This clonotype was counted only a few times. The V call is TRBV6-1, the J call TRBJ1-1; possible D gene TRBD1, 5 bases. The V gene's germline CDR1 is MNHNS and CDR2 SASEGT. This CDR3 has 14 residues. With 7 bases removed from V and 8 bases from J, the gap between germline ends came to 20 bases. The CDR3 sequence: CASILSGLRDEAFF. The CDR3 DNA sequence: TGTGCCAGCATCCTCTCGGGGTTACGGGACGAAGCTTTCTTT.

With regard to this clonotype: The junction differs from germline at one of its ends, possibly a read error. The chain employs TRBV12-3 or TRBV12-4 and TRBJ2-1, with 8 bases lining up with TRBD2. The CDR3 has 13 amino acids. The CDR3 nucleotides read TGTGCTAGCAGTTTCGGGAGGGACAATGAGCAGTTATTC. Protein: CASSFGRDNEQLF.

In this sample, this clonotype is medium-sized. The V and J genes are TRBV11-3 and TRBJ2-5, with 11 positions matching TRBD2. J was trimmed by 4 bases and V by 5 bases; bases with no gene match: 3. CDR1 is SGHNT and CDR2 is YENEEA in the germline V gene. CDR3 size: 14 residues. The CDR3 protein is CASSPGLAGETQYF. CDR3 DNA sequence: TGTGCCAGCAGCCCAGGACTAGCGGGAGAGACCCAGTACTTC.

With respect to this clonotype: One end of the junction fails to match germline, which may point to a read error. The rearrangement links TRBV4-1 to TRBJ2-3; possible D gene TRBD1, 5 bases. CDR1 MGHRA and CDR2 YSYEKL come from the germline V gene. The CDR3 runs to 17 residues. In nucleotides, the CDR3 is TGCGCTAGCAGCCAAGATGCGACAGTCCTTAGCACAGATACGCAGTATTTT. This sequence encodes CASSQDATVLSTDTQYF.

In regard to this clonotype: The missing conserved phenylalanine or tryptophan at the end of this CDR3 makes a read error likely. This chain uses TRBV11-1 with TRBJ2-2, with TRBD2 as a possible D gene (5 bases). The CDR3 totals 13 residues. CDR1 and CDR2 (germline): SGHAT, FQDESV (reference sequence). Trimming removed 5 bases at V and 8 bases at J, with 12 bases between. The CDR3 spells CASSPRRDGELFV. In DNA, the CDR3 is TGTGCCAGCAGCCCGCGACGGGATGGGGAGCTGTTTGTT.

In regard to this clonotype: At one end, the junction sequence differs from germline, possibly due to a read error. The chain has TRBV6-1 and TRBJ2-6, with D possibly matching TRBD1 (5 bases). CDR3 length: 16 amino acids. Per the germline V gene, CDR1 is MNHNS and CDR2 is SASEGT. This chain's CDR3 is CASNEDTGSGANVLTF. The CDR3 DNA sequence: TGTGCCAGCAATGAGGATACGGGCTCTGGGGCCAATGTCCTGACTTTC.

There are many counts of this clonotype. The V and J genes are TRBV5-1 and TRBJ2-2; maybe TRBD1 (5 bases). The germline V gene encodes CDR1 SGHRS and CDR2 YFSETQ. The CDR3 sequence is 15 residues long. The ends were cut back, 2 bases at V and 2 bases at J, with 10 bases in the middle. CDR3 sequence reads: CASSLQEINTGELFF. CDR3 sequence (DNA): TGCGCCAGCAGCTTACAGGAAATAAACACCGGGGAGCTGTTTTTT. Full variable domain (remainder filled in from reference TRBV5-1 and TRBJ2-2): KAGVTQTPRYLIKTRGQQVTLSCSPISGHRSVSWYQQTPGQGLQFLFEYFSETQRNKGNFPGRFSGRQFSNSRSEMNVSTLELGDSALYLCASSLQEINTGELFFGEGSRLTVL.